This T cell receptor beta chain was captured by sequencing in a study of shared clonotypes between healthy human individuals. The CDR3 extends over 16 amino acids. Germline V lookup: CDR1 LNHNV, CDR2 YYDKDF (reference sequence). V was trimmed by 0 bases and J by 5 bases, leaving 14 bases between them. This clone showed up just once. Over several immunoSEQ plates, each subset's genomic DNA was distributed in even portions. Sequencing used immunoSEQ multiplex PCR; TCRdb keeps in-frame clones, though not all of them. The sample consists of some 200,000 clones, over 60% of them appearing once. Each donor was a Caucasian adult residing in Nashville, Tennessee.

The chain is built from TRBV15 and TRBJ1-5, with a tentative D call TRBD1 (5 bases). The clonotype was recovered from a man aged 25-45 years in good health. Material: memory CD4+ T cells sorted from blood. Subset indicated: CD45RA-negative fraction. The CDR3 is CATSRDWRGRDQPQHF. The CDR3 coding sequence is TGTGCCACCAGCAGAGATTGGAGGGGCCGGGATCAGCCCCAGCATTTT.